This is a list of T cell receptor beta chains from one sample in a study of T cell responses to AZD1222 COVID-19 vaccine. Measured with immunoSEQ multiplex PCR; TCRdb has only the in-frame clones, and not every one. Among about 57,000 clones listed, approximately 86% were seen once. Sequenced material: peripheral blood, taken on day 0 of AZD1222 vaccination. These receptors were taken from an adult in good health. CDR3s leave out the opening cysteine and the closing phenylalanine or tryptophan. Where a row states a size, it is once, few, many or the class of an expanded clone; other rows omit it.

TRBV19	-	TRBJ1-5	ASSTIGGSDQPQH
TRBV6-2/TRBV6-3	once	TRBJ2-7	ASSYGAGGYEQY
TRBV29-1	few	TRBJ1-2	SVVQDSYGYT
TRBV27	-	TRBJ1-1	ASSKQESNTEAF
TRBV6-1	-	TRBJ1-5	ASSEFRGNQPQH
TRBV24-1	few	TRBJ2-2	ATSDSDRDTGELF
TRBV24-1	-	TRBJ1-2	ATSESPGLNGYT
TRBV28	-	TRBJ2-7	ASSPVRGGAAYEQY
TRBV4-2	-	TRBJ1-5	ASSREVVQPQH
TRBV24-1	-	TRBJ2-1	ATSDLDDVDEQF
TRBV7-9	-	TRBJ2-5	ASSLIATRGSNWETQY
TRBV5-1	-	TRBJ2-2	ASGGGSLNTGELF
TRBV11-2	-	TRBJ2-5	ASSATSLETQY
TRBV28	-	TRBJ1-2	ASSPPTDMEGYT
TRBV5-1	-	TRBJ1-5	ASSLEGTLNQPQH
TRBV9	-	TRBJ1-2	ASSVRTVSLYGYT
TRBV30	-	TRBJ1-2	AWSTVNYGYT
TRBV4-2	-	TRBJ2-7	ASSQAGSTAGEDEQY
TRBV2	few	TRBJ1-2	ARSGGYT
TRBV6-5	-	TRBJ1-1	ATSGTAYEAF
TRBV4-2	-	TRBJ2-3	ASSPKGREGADTQY
TRBV28	-	TRBJ2-7	ASSKAGGTYEQY